These 8 T cell receptor beta chains came from one sample sequenced in a study of T cells expressing NK-cell markers. TCRdb reprocessed the 5' RACE reads and keeps a single row for each CDR3 protein, giving no DNA. This table lists some 300,000 distinct CDR3 sequences. Input material: blood T cells: a sorted CD56 or NKG2C T cell subset, CD4+ or CD8+ T cells, or bulk PBMC T cells (not recorded which). These TCRs come from a man aged 18 to 35 in good health.

The J gene is TRBJ1-5, the V gene TRBV5-6; TCRdb gives TRBD1 as the D gene, but with no DNA this cannot be confirmed. The CDR3 totals 14 residues. CDR1 SGHDT and CDR2 YYEEEE come from the germline V gene. CDR3 loop: CASSLKRGWQPQHF.

The chain carries TRBV20-1 and TRBJ1-2; lacking DNA, the TRBD1 call made by TCRdb goes unchecked. The CDR3 sequence is 13 residues long. The germline V gene has CDR1 DFQATT and CDR2 SNEGSKA (reference sequence). CDR3 sequence reads: CSASGTPEGGYTF.

The genes are TRBV10-3 and TRBJ2-1; TCRdb gives TRBD2 as the D gene, but with no DNA this cannot be confirmed. The CDR3 has 14 amino acids. The V gene's germline CDR1 is ENHRY and CDR2 SYGVKD. Here the CDR3 reads CAISAGTSGDEQFF.

The chain is built from TRBV7-9 and TRBJ2-2; the D call of TRBD2 rests on TCRdb alone, since no DNA is present to check it. The length of the CDR3 is 17 residues. Germline V gene data show CDR1 as SEHNR and CDR2 as FQNEAQ (reference sequence). CDR3: CASSLGFLAGETGELFF.

The gene calls are TRBV5-1 and TRBJ1-1. Germline V gives CDR1 SGHRS, CDR2 YFSETQ. The CDR3 loop spans 13 amino acids. The CDR3: CASSLAANTEAFF.

The chain links TRBV7-9 to TRBJ1-4. The length of the CDR3 is 16 residues. Germline values: CDR1 SEHNR, CDR2 FQNEAQ (reference sequence). Here the CDR3 reads CASSFRASASNEKLFF.

This sequence joins TRBV20-1 and TRBJ2-2; TCRdb gives TRBD2 as the D gene, but with no DNA this cannot be confirmed. This CDR3 comprises 15 residues. CDR1 and CDR2 (germline): DFQATT, SNEGSKA (reference sequence). The CDR3 loop is CSARVASGSSGELFF.

The rearrangement links TRBV20-1 to TRBJ2-2; TCRdb picks TRBD1, but there is no DNA to check that call. Germline V lookup: CDR1 DFQATT, CDR2 SNEGSKA (reference sequence). The CDR3 spans 14 residues. This chain's CDR3 is CSARDRGGTGELFF.